Listed below are T cell receptor beta chains from one sample, sequenced in a study of T cell repertoires in cytomegalovirus infection. TCRdb passed the reads through MiXCR, listing each CDR3 protein once. The sample carries 570,000 or so distinct CDR3 sequences, almost 40% recorded once. Their antigen targets remain unknown. Sequenced here: cultured PBMCs, sampled from culture after CMV antigen stimulation. Receptors originate from a human donor in good health (CMV status not recorded). Some clones in this sample may be carry-over from other donors' samples. Each CDR3 is given with its conserved first and last residue. Each record gives: D gene, clone size, V gene, J gene, CDR3 protein, CDR3 DNA. The D gene is left open where the match is weak. Only part of the rows carry a size: once, few, many, or a class if the clone is expanded.

TRBD1	NA	TRBV12-3/TRBV12-4	TRBJ1-6	CASSKATGGGSPLHF	TGTGCCAGCAGCAAGGCCACAGGGGGGGGTTCACCCCTCCACTTT
NA	NA	TRBV27	TRBJ2-2	CASSLLGRRPGELFF	TGTGCCAGCAGTTTACTTGGCAGGCGTCCCGGGGAGCTGTTTTTT
NA	NA	TRBV6-6	TRBJ2-2	CASSYPVDWVSGELFF	TGTGCCAGCAGTTACCCCGTTGACTGGGTCTCCGGGGAGCTGTTTTTT
NA	NA	TRBV25-1	TRBJ2-1	CASSEWARNVEQFF	TGTGCCAGCAGTGAATGGGCCAGGAATGTTGAGCAGTTCTTC
NA	few	TRBV6-6	TRBJ1-2	CASSSQGDYGYTF	TGTGCCAGCAGTTCGCAGGGAGACTATGGCTACACCTTC
NA	many	TRBV7-2	TRBJ1-3	CASSLAALSGNTIYF	TGTGCCAGCAGCTTAGCGGCCCTCTCTGGAAACACCATATATTTT
TRBD1	NA	TRBV19	TRBJ1-5	CASSPLGTGLNQPQHF	TGTGCCAGTAGCCCCCTCGGGACAGGGCTAAATCAGCCCCAGCATTTT
NA	few	TRBV7-2	TRBJ1-3	CASSLVSGPGNTIYF	TGTGCCAGCAGCTTAGTCTCGGGGCCTGGAAACACCATATATTTT
NA	few	TRBV11-2	TRBJ1-6	CASSFSTGYNSPLHF	TGTGCCAGCAGCTTCTCGACGGGCTATAATTCACCCCTCCACTTT
NA	NA	TRBV11-1	TRBJ2-5	CASSVWKGPGPQESWIETQYF	TGTGCCAGCAGCGTCTGGAAGGGGCCGGGACCTCAGGAGTCTTGGATAGAGACCCAGTACTTC
TRBD1	NA	TRBV6-6	TRBJ1-3	CASRPPTGDSGNTIYF	TGTGCCAGCAGACCACCGACAGGGGACTCTGGAAACACCATATATTTT
TRBD2	few	TRBV7-2	TRBJ2-3	CASSPTGTSGYTQYF	TGTGCCAGCAGTCCGACCGGGACTAGCGGCTATACGCAGTATTTT
NA	few	TRBV20-1	TRBJ2-7	CSARWAYEQYF	TGCAGTGCTAGGTGGGCCTACGAGCAGTACTTC
TRBD2	few	TRBV5-6	TRBJ2-7	CASHLWGSGRYEQYF	TGTGCCAGCCACCTCTGGGGTAGCGGGAGGTACGAGCAGTACTTC
NA	NA	TRBV6-6	TRBJ1-4	CASSPRTGPLEKLFF	TGTGCCAGCAGCCCCCGGACGGGCCCCCTTGAAAAACTGTTTTTT
NA	few	TRBV4-1	TRBJ2-1	CASSRGAGHHSYNEQFF	TGCGCCAGCAGCCGCGGGGCGGGACACCACTCCTACAATGAGCAGTTCTTC
TRBD1	NA	TRBV4-1	TRBJ2-1	CASSQGTGPLNEQFF	TGCGCCAGCAGCCAGGGGACAGGGCCCCTCAATGAGCAGTTCTTC
TRBD1	NA	TRBV28	TRBJ1-2	CASSSGQGRLYGYTF	TGTGCCAGCAGTTCCGGACAGGGAAGATTGTATGGCTACACCTTC
NA	few	TRBV2	TRBJ1-5	CASSASNQPQHF	TGTGCCAGCAGTGCCAGCAATCAGCCCCAGCATTTT
NA	NA	TRBV19	TRBJ2-3	CTSKAGPRTDTQYF	TGTACCAGCAAAGCCGGGCCGCGCACAGATACGCAGTATTTT
TRBD1	few	TRBV4-2	TRBJ1-4	CASSPGDRGLSNEKLFF	TGTGCCAGCAGCCCCGGCGACAGGGGGCTAAGTAATGAAAAACTGTTTTTT
TRBD2	NA	TRBV7-2	TRBJ2-1	CASSVGTSANEQFF	TGTGCCAGCAGCGTCGGGACTAGCGCCAATGAGCAGTTCTTC
NA	few	TRBV7-9	TRBJ2-3	CASSVRRTTDTQYF	TGTGCCAGCAGCGTCAGAAGGACCACAGATACGCAGTATTTT
TRBD1	NA	TRBV29-1	TRBJ1-4	CSVGTAEKLFF	TGCAGCGTAGGGACAGCAGAAAAACTGTTTTTT
TRBD1	NA	TRBV18	TRBJ2-7	CASSSSGTGGEYEQYF	TGTGCCAGCTCATCTTCCGGGACAGGGGGCGAGTACGAGCAGTACTTC
NA	few	TRBV15	TRBJ2-7	CATSRERYSGAGYEQYF	TGTGCCACCAGCAGAGAGAGGTATAGTGGTGCCGGCTACGAGCAGTACTTC
NA	NA	TRBV6-2/TRBV6-3	TRBJ2-7	CASSSLGAEQYF	TGTGCCAGCAGCTCACTAGGGGCCGAGCAGTACTTC
TRBD1	NA	TRBV19	TRBJ1-2	CASSPNIQRQGHGYTF	TGTGCCAGTAGTCCCAACATACAACGACAGGGGCATGGCTACACCTTC
NA	NA	TRBV4-1	TRBJ1-3	CASSLPGGIGLLSGNTIYF	TGCGCCAGCAGCCTCCCGGGGGGTATTGGGCTGCTCTCTGGAAACACCATATATTTT
TRBD1	few	TRBV20-1	TRBJ1-5	CSATRPGQGVPQHF	TGCAGTGCCACTAGACCGGGACAGGGGGTACCCCAGCATTTT
TRBD2	NA	TRBV7-2	TRBJ2-3	CASSLWTSGRNTQYF	TGTGCCAGCAGCTTGTGGACTAGCGGGAGGAATACGCAGTATTTT
NA	few	TRBV4-2	TRBJ2-7	CASSQERVDEQYF	TGTGCCAGCAGCCAAGAGAGAGTGGACGAGCAGTACTTC
TRBD1	NA	TRBV11-2	TRBJ1-3	CASRGQKTISGNTIYF	TGTGCCAGCAGGGGACAGAAAACTATCTCTGGAAACACCATATATTTT
TRBD1	many	TRBV12-3/TRBV12-4	TRBJ1-6	CASSLQGNSPLHF	TGTGCCAGTTCGTTACAGGGGAATTCACCCCTCCACTTT
NA	NA	TRBV6-2/TRBV6-3	TRBJ2-5	CASSYRPGNLEETQYF	TGTGCCAGCAGTTACCGACCAGGGAATCTCGAAGAGACCCAGTACTTC
NA	NA	TRBV7-2	TRBJ2-7	CASSLASRTRLYEQYF	TGTGCCAGCAGCTTAGCTAGCCGCACAAGACTATACGAGCAGTACTTC
NA	NA	TRBV6-6	TRBJ1-5	CASSYRAGNQPQHF	TGTGCCAGCAGCTACAGGGCGGGAAATCAGCCCCAGCATTTT
TRBD1	NA	TRBV7-9	TRBJ1-2	CASSSPEDRSFGYTF	TGTGCCAGCAGCTCACCCGAGGACAGGAGTTTTGGCTACACCTTC
NA	few	TRBV15	TRBJ2-5	CATSVPARVEETQYF	TGTGCCACCAGCGTACCAGCGAGGGTGGAAGAGACCCAGTACTTC
NA	once	TRBV24-1	TRBJ2-3	CATRLGTGSPDTQYF	TGTGCCACCAGGCTCGGCACAGGGTCCCCGGATACGCAGTATTTT
NA	few	TRBV29-1	TRBJ2-1	CSVEFSAGVSYNEQFF	TGCAGCGTTGAATTTTCGGCCGGAGTTTCCTACAATGAGCAGTTCTTC
NA	many	TRBV7-2	TRBJ2-6	CASSLNGANVLTF	TGTGCCAGCAGCCTGAATGGGGCCAACGTCCTGACTTTC
NA	few	TRBV2	TRBJ1-4	CASSERAGSGETNEKLFF	TGTGCCAGCAGTGAACGGGCAGGGTCTGGGGAAACTAATGAAAAACTGTTTTTT
NA	few	TRBV27	TRBJ1-1	CASRSQTKNTEAFF	TGTGCCAGCAGATCACAGACAAAGAACACTGAAGCTTTCTTT